The 3 T cell receptor beta chains given below trace back to one sample, sequenced in a study of T cell responses to AZD1222 COVID-19 vaccine. Only in-frame clones appear in the TCRdb table, and some are missing; sequencing was by immunoSEQ multiplex PCR. The data hold 150,000 to 200,000 clones, with approximately 94% observed a single time. The material sequenced was peripheral blood, taken 28 days after the second AZD1222 dose. The receptors stem from an adult who received the AZD1222 COVID-19 vaccine.

This chain links TRBV6-2 or TRBV6-3 with TRBJ2-1, with D hard to call. The germline V gene encodes CDR1 MNHEY and CDR2 SVGEGT. The V end was cut by 5 bases, the J end by 7 bases, with 9 bases between. This CDR3 has 12 amino acids. DNA of the CDR3: TGTGCCAGCAGTCCAGAGGCGAATGAGCAGTTCTTC. Residues: CASSPEANEQFF.

As regards this clone: Sequence at one end of the junction differs from germline and may be a read error. The chain combines TRBV28 with TRBJ1-2; maybe TRBD1 (5 bases). Per the germline V gene, CDR1 is MDHEN and CDR2 is SYDVKM. The CDR3 runs to 11 residues. DNA of the CDR3: TGTGCCAGCAGTCCAGTTCGGGGGGTCTTCTTC. It encodes CASSPVRGVFF.

This chain uses TRBV6-5 with TRBJ1-2; 10 bases align to TRBD1. V shed 4 bases, J shed 0 bases, and the junction held 2 bases outside the gene matches. Germline CDR1 is MNHEY and CDR2 is SVGAGI. The CDR3 consists of 15 residues. CDR3 in DNA: TGTGCCAGCAGTTGGGGACAGGGGACTAACTATGGCTACACCTTC. Amino acid sequence: CASSWGQGTNYGYTF.